Listed here are 23 T cell receptor beta chains from one sample, sequenced in a study of regulatory T cells in long-lasting Graves disease. Time point indicated: persistent/refractory GD, antithyroid drugs over 5 years with positive TRAb. PBMC RNA served as the TCR library source. Combining iRepertoire HTBI primers with Arm-PCR of CDR3 regions, the authors built TCR beta libraries. From the multiplex PCR reads, TCRdb called clonotypes with MiXCR, one entry per CDR3 protein. In the table there are 300,000 or so distinct CDR3 sequences, less than 20% of which are singletons. This sample comprised peripheral blood mononuclear cells (PBMCs), obtained when the disease was refractory, from a patient treated with antithyroid drugs. The receptors stem from a female donor with Graves disease.

This clonotype was detected many times. The CDR3 sequence: CASSSIGQTYGYTF. The CDR3 DNA reads as TGTGCCAGCAGCTCGATAGGACAGACCTATGGCTACACCTTC. This rearrangement joins TRBV11-2 to TRBJ1-2; D perhaps matches TRBD1 (6 bases). V lost 4 bases and J lost 4, with 13 bases in between. In germline, CDR1 is SGHAT, CDR2 FQNNGV. The CDR3 runs 14 residues.

Note on this clonotype: A single base is all that separates this from a far larger clone, so a read error is likely. This chain connects TRBV6-1 to TRBJ2-7, with 7 bases identical to TRBD1. This CDR3 comprises 16 residues. Trimming at V came to 4 bases and at J to 7 bases, leaving 16 bases not matched to a gene. CDR1 and CDR2 from the germline V gene are MNHNS and SASEGT. CDR3 sequence (DNA): TGTGCCAGCAGTGCGCTCCGGGACAGTGAACACAATGAGCAGTACTTC. Amino acids: CASSALRDSEHNEQYF.

This clonotype has a count of ten or more. This chain connects TRBV30 to TRBJ1-5; D not resolved. Germline V gene data show CDR1 as GTSNPN and CDR2 as SVGIG (reference sequence). V was pared by 0 bases and J by 0 bases, with 6 bases between. This CDR3 contains 14 residues. CDR3 in DNA: TGTGCCTGGAGTGTAGCTGGTAGCAATCAGCCCCAGCATTTT. Residues: CAWSVAGSNQPQHF.

At least ten counts were recorded for this clonotype. The chain recombines TRBV28 with TRBJ1-1; no clear D gene. The V end was cut by 3 bases, the J end by 1 base, with 12 bases between. The length of the CDR3 is 15 residues. In germline, CDR1 is MDHEN, CDR2 SYDVKM. The CDR3 coding sequence is TGTGCCAGCAGTTTGGGCACCCACGGGAACACTGAAGCTTTCTTT. It translates to CASSLGTHGNTEAFF.

Here the CDR3 DNA reads TGTGCCACACGCCAAGACAGGTCCGACGAGACCCAGTACTTC. The encoded protein is CATRQDRSDETQYF. This chain links TRBV10-3 with TRBJ2-5, with D maybe TRBD1 (6 bases). Trimming left V 10 bases short and J 5 bases short, with 20 bases between. CDR3 length: 14 amino acids. Per the germline V gene, CDR1 is ENHRY and CDR2 is SYGVKD.

In this sample, this clonotype turned up many times. The rearrangement links TRBV28 to TRBJ1-2, with 8 bases fitting TRBD1. Germline V gene lookup returns CDR1 MDHEN and CDR2 SYDVKM. The CDR3 runs to 14 residues. V lost 6 bases and J lost 7; bases outside the gene matches: 10. CDR3 sequence reads: CASSPGGRFSGYTF. DNA for the CDR3: TGTGCCAGCAGCCCAGGGGGCCGGTTCTCTGGCTACACCTTC.

As for this clonotype: The conserved phenylalanine or tryptophan is not found at the CDR3 terminus, so this likely reflects a read error. The V gene is TRBV10-1, the J gene TRBJ2-2; tentatively, D is TRBD1 (5 bases). CDR1 and CDR2 from the germline V gene are WNHNN and SYGVQD (reference sequence). The CDR3 has 16 residues. Trimming shortened V by 4 bases and J by 1 base, and 13 bases separated the two germline ends. The CDR3 nucleotides are TGCGCCAGCAGTGTTTCGGCAGGGATGAACACCGGGGAGCTGTTTGTT. Residues: CASSVSAGMNTGELFV.

The chain carries TRBV24-1 and TRBJ1-3; possibly TRBD1 for D (6 bases). V was clipped by 3 bases and J by 3 bases, with 17 bases between them. Germline V lookup: CDR1 KGHDR, CDR2 SFDVKD. The CDR3 runs to 17 residues. The DNA for the CDR3 is TGTGCCACCAGTGATCCCCCTACAGGGCCTTATGGAAACACCATATATTTT. It is translated as CATSDPPTGPYGNTIYF.

The chain employs TRBV5-5 and TRBJ2-1; 7 bases line up with TRBD2. Trimming cost V 5 bases and J 0 bases; bases outside gene matches: 8. CDR3 length: 16 residues. CDR1 and CDR2 from the germline V gene are SGHKS and YYEKEE (reference sequence). The CDR3 sequence is CASRTDGGSSYNEQFF. The CDR3, as DNA: TGTGCCAGCAGGACGGACGGGGGGAGCTCCTACAATGAGCAGTTCTTC.

V is TRBV11-3 and J is TRBJ1-2; 7 bases map to TRBD1. Germline V gene lookup returns CDR1 SGHNT and CDR2 YENEEA. The CDR3 spans 14 residues. The V gene end was trimmed by 5 bases and the J gene end by 8 bases; junction bases not matched to a gene: 11. The CDR3 DNA reads TGTGCCAGCAGCCGGGACAGAGAGGCTCGGGGCTACACCTTC. Its translation: CASSRDREARGYTF.

The rearrangement uses TRBV9 and TRBJ2-6; TRBD2 is a possible D gene (5 bases). The CDR3 has 15 residues. The V and J ends lost 2 bases and 2 bases respectively, with 8 bases between them. Germline V gene data show CDR1 as SGDLS and CDR2 as YYNGEE. CDR3 sequence: CASSVGSTGANVLTF. DNA of the CDR3: TGTGCCAGCAGCGTGGGGAGCACTGGGGCCAACGTCCTGACTTTC.

The chain carries TRBV20-1 and TRBJ2-7; no clear D. Trimming cost V 3 bases and J 3 bases, with 9 bases left between them. The germline CDR1 and CDR2 sequences are DFQATT and SNEGSKA (reference sequence). This CDR3 spans 12 amino acids. This CDR3 is CSASSVNYEQYF. DNA of the CDR3: TGCAGTGCTAGTTCGGTTAACTACGAGCAGTACTTC.

This clonotype was recorded many times. The CDR3 protein is CASGPGTHTYEQYF. The CDR3 DNA sequence: TGTGCCAGCGGTCCCGGGACCCACACCTACGAGCAGTACTTC. The chain carries TRBV12-3 or TRBV12-4 and TRBJ2-7; the D gene could be TRBD1 or TRBD2 (5 bases each). This CDR3 is built from 14 residues. V gave up 8 bases and J gave up 2 bases, with 16 bases separating them.

In its sample, this clonotype was seen a few times. The chain has TRBV18 and TRBJ1-1; D may be TRBD1 (5 bases). V was shortened by 0 bases and J by 6 bases, with 14 bases between the two germline ends. The V gene's germline CDR1 is KGHSH and CDR2 LQKENI. The CDR3 spans 15 residues. Here the CDR3 reads CASSPPFGGVAEAFF. CDR3 nucleotides: TGTGCCAGCTCACCACCATTTGGGGGGGTGGCTGAAGCTTTCTTT.

This clonotype was picked up many times. The chain is built from TRBV3-1 and TRBJ1-4; a possible D gene is TRBD1 (6 bases). CDR3 length: 13 amino acids. Germline V gene sequence: CDR1 LGHDT, CDR2 YNNKEL (reference sequence). With 6 bases removed from V and 2 bases from J, the gap between germline ends came to 7 bases. In DNA, the CDR3 is TGTGCCAGCAGGGGACACACTAATGAAAAACTGTTTTTT. Translated: CASRGHTNEKLFF.

This clonotype was seen more than once but under ten times. This chain uses TRBV30 with TRBJ2-7, with 8 bases that match TRBD2. Germline values: CDR1 GTSNPN, CDR2 SVGIG (reference sequence). Germline trimming cut 5 bases from V and 10 bases from J; bases unmatched to any gene: 10. The CDR3 is 12 residues long. The CDR3 DNA reads as TGTGCCTGGGGGACTAGAGCCATCGGACAGTACTTC. Amino acid sequence: CAWGTRAIGQYF. Full variable domain (rest looked up from reference TRBV30 and TRBJ2-7): SQTIHQWPATLVQPVGSPLSLECTVEGTSNPNLYWYRQAAGRGLQLLFYSVGIGQISSEVPQNLSASRPQDRQFILSSKKLLLSDSGFYLCAWGTRAIGQYFGPGTRLTVT.

V gene TRBV20-1 combines with J gene TRBJ1-1; D is undetermined. The CDR3 has 14 amino acids. The germline V gene encodes CDR1 DFQATT and CDR2 SNEGSKA (reference sequence). With 0 bases removed from V and 2 bases from J, the gap between germline ends came to 10 bases. The CDR3 reads CSARDQRANTEAFF. DNA of the CDR3: TGCAGTGCTAGAGATCAACGGGCAAACACTGAAGCTTTCTTT.

To note about this clonotype: With a much larger clone just one base away, this may be a read error. This sequence joins TRBV5-5 and TRBJ1-4; D remains unclear. CDR1 is SGHKS and CDR2 is YYEKEE in the germline V gene (reference sequence). The CDR3 runs 13 residues. In nucleotides, the CDR3 is TGTGCCAGCAGCTTGGGGATGAATGAAAAACTGCTTTTT. This codes for CASSLGMNEKLLF.

The CDR3 DNA reads TGTGCCAGCAGCCCTCGGTATATGAACACTGAAGCTTTCTTT. It encodes CASSPRYMNTEAFF. The chain is built from TRBV7-9 and TRBJ1-1; the D is unclear. The CDR3 covers 14 residues. The V and J ends lost 5 bases and 0 bases respectively, with 10 bases between them. Germline CDR1 SEHNR, CDR2 FQNEAQ (reference sequence).

J is TRBJ2-1 and V is TRBV20-1; either TRBD1 or TRBD2 may fit D (5 bases each). V gave up 0 bases and J gave up 0 bases, with 15 bases separating them. The CDR3 spans 17 residues. CDR1 is DFQATT, CDR2 SNEGSKA, per germline (reference sequence). This CDR3 reads CSARDLEGLPSYNEQFF. As DNA, the CDR3 is TGCAGTGCTAGAGATCTAGAGGGGCTACCCTCCTACAATGAGCAGTTCTTC.

This clonotype was recorded at least ten times. This rearrangement joins TRBV15 to TRBJ1-5; no definite D call. This CDR3 has 13 amino acids. Germline V lookup: CDR1 LNHNV, CDR2 YYDKDF (reference sequence). Trimming cost V 5 bases and J 4 bases, with 9 bases left between them. CDR3 DNA sequence: TGTGCCACCAGCTCAACCAGTAATCAGCCCCAGCATTTT. It codes for CATSSTSNQPQHF.

This clonotype was detected many times. The genes are TRBV6-1 and TRBJ2-7; 10 nucleotides agree with TRBD2. The length of the CDR3 is 16 residues. Germline trimming cut 3 bases from V and 3 bases from J; bases unmatched to any gene: 8. CDR1 and CDR2 from the germline V gene are MNHNS and SASEGT. The CDR3 DNA follows: TGTGCCAGCAGTGACGGGGCAGCGGGAGGGAACTACGAGCAGTACTTC. Translated, it gives CASSDGAAGGNYEQYF.

The chain carries TRBV28 and TRBJ2-1, with 10 nucleotides matching TRBD2. The CDR3 length is 16 residues. Germline assignment: CDR1 MDHEN and CDR2 SYDVKM. After removal of 1 base from V and 0 bases from J, the junction contained 0 bases not matched to a gene. The CDR3 DNA follows: TGTGCCAGCAGTTTATCTAGCGGGAGCTCCTACAATGAGCAGTTCTTC. Translation gives CASSLSSGSSYNEQFF.